The present entry profiles one T cell receptor (beta chain) with its context. The antigen remains unidentified. This specimen belongs to a study of T-cell reconstitution after alpha-beta-depleted transplantation in children. Study-level results: Newly produced T cells mostly provided counts and TCRbeta diversity after one year, as hyperexpanded clones declined.

Unique molecular identifiers were used to barcode this TCRbeta library. TCRdb re-analysed the PCR reads in MiXCR, keeping a single row per CDR3 protein. This table has 450,000 to 600,000 distinct CDR3 sequences, 10% to 15% appearing once. CDR3 length: 15 amino acids. V gave up 2 bases and J gave up 2 bases, with 10 bases separating them. Germline V CDR1 and CDR2: MDHEN, SYDVKM. This clonotype was obtained from a male patient under 18 who had a stem cell transplant for acute myeloid leukemia, so the T cells may come from the graft donor. The chain joins TRBV28 to TRBJ2-1; D unclear. Specimen: PBMCs, mostly from graft donor cells, collected 360 days after TCRalphabeta/CD19-depleted stem cell transplant. CDR3 nucleotide sequence: TGTGCCAGCAGTTTAAGAAGTCTCGCCTACAATGAGCAGTTCTTC. It encodes CASSLRSLAYNEQFF.